This entry lists 31 T cell receptor beta chains sequenced from one sample in a study of cytotoxic CD8 clonotypes in ibrutinib-treated CLL (dated by TCRdb to about 2021). Preparation of the library involved the immunoSEQ multiplex PCR assay. What TCRdb holds here is the immuneACCESS table cut down to in-frame rearrangements. Part of the clones is not present; checked against another copy, under half of the missing clones reflect an unresolved V gene, and the others are unexplained. The sample table contains some 130,000 clones; only one count was recorded for roughly 85% of them. The ten top clones hold approximately 2% of the sample. The time point label for this specimen denotes: less than 30 months on ibrutinib. The sequencing here drew on PBMCs, taken after 24 months of ibrutinib treatment. The receptors originated from a human donor with chronic lymphocytic leukemia.

The chain is built from TRBV5-1 and TRBJ1-3; D possibly corresponds to TRBD1 (6 bases). CDR1 is SGHRS and CDR2 is YFSETQ in the germline V gene. Trimming took off 4 bases at V and 0 bases at J, with 14 bases between the two ends. The CDR3 runs 16 residues. The CDR3 nucleotides are TGCGCCAGCAGCCTCCACGACAGGAGCTCTGGAAACACCATATATTTT. Protein: CASSLHDRSSGNTIYF. The complete variable domain, with remaining parts taken from reference TRBV5-1 and TRBJ1-3, reads KAGVTQTPRYLIKTRGQQVTLSCSPISGHRSVSWYQQTPGQGLQFLFEYFSETQRNKGNFPGRFSGRQFSNSRSEMNVSTLELGDSALYLCASSLHDRSSGNTIYFGEGSWLTVV.

The chain uses TRBV5-1 and TRBJ2-3; TRBD2 might be the D (5 bases). The V and J ends lost 4 bases and 3 bases respectively, with 18 bases between them. Germline-derived CDR1 and CDR2 are SGHRS and YFSETQ. The CDR3 runs to 16 residues. CDR3 DNA sequence: TGCGCCAGCAGCCTGGGCGAGGGCTCGACGACAGATACGCAGTATTTT. As protein: CASSLGEGSTTDTQYF.

As regards this clone: This may come from a read error, since a much larger clone is one base off. The chain uses TRBV28 and TRBJ2-2; D call uncertain. Germline V gives CDR1 MDHEN, CDR2 SYDVKM. The CDR3 covers 12 residues. V was cut by 7 bases and J by 1 base, with 4 bases left in between. Here the CDR3 DNA reads TGTGCCAGCACCCTGAACACCGGGGAGCTGTTTTTT. This encodes CASTLNTGELFF.

In its sample, this clone was seen once. The chain employs TRBV7-2 and TRBJ2-7, with 9 bases matching TRBD1. After removal of 5 bases from V and 7 bases from J, the junction contained 9 bases not matched to a gene. This CDR3 contains 14 residues. Germline CDR1 SGHTA, CDR2 FQGNSA. CDR3: CASSPGTGPKEQYF. The CDR3 nucleotides are TGTGCCAGCAGCCCAGGGACAGGGCCAAAGGAGCAGTACTTC.

The rearrangement links TRBV5-1 to TRBJ2-5; TRBD1 matches at 8 bases. The CDR3 consists of 15 residues. Germline V CDR1 and CDR2: SGHRS, YFSETQ. V lost 2 bases, J lost 0 bases, and 3 bases stayed unmatched. Here the CDR3 DNA reads TGCGCCAGCAGCTTTGGACAGGGAAACCAAGAGACCCAGTACTTC. This sequence encodes CASSFGQGNQETQYF.

The table lists this clone with a few counts. The chain links TRBV28 to TRBJ1-4, with 7 nucleotides matching TRBD1. V lost 4 bases, J lost 3 bases, and 5 bases stayed unmatched. The CDR3 is made up of 15 amino acids. Per the germline V gene, CDR1 is MDHEN and CDR2 is SYDVKM. CDR3 in amino acids: CASSYRGAANEKLFF. The CDR3 nucleotides read TGTGCCAGCAGTTACAGGGGTGCAGCTAATGAAAAACTGTTTTTT.

The chain combines TRBV19 with TRBJ2-4, with a tentative D call TRBD1 (7 bases). Per germline, CDR1 LNHDA and CDR2 SQIVND (reference sequence). CDR3 length: 18 amino acids. V lost 3 bases to trimming and J lost 0 bases, with 18 bases between them. CDR3 amino acids: CASSIGGGLNLAKNIQYF. The DNA for the CDR3 is TGTGCCAGTAGTATTGGAGGGGGCTTAAACCTAGCCAAAAACATTCAGTACTTC. Full variable domain (rest looked up from reference TRBV19 and TRBJ2-4): DGGITQSPKYLFRKEGQNVTLSCEQNLNHDAMYWYRQDPGQGLRLIYYSQIVNDFQKGDIAEGYSVSREKKESFPLTVTSAQKNPTAFYLCASSIGGGLNLAKNIQYFGAGTRLSVL.

The chain recombines TRBV5-4 with TRBJ2-5; TRBD2 agrees at 9 bases. The germline CDR1 and CDR2 sequences are SGHNT and YYREEE (reference sequence). With V trimmed by 0 bases and J by 5 bases, 5 bases remained unmatched. The CDR3 has 15 amino acids. CDR3 protein: CASSLVGAGGETQYF. The CDR3 DNA follows: TGTGCCAGCAGCTTGGTCGGAGCGGGAGGTGAGACCCAGTACTTC. The full variable domain, in which reference TRBV5-4 and TRBJ2-5 provide the parts outside the CDR3, is ETGVTQSPTHLIKTRGQQVTLRCSSQSGHNTVSWYQQALGQGPQFIFQYYREEENGRGNFPPRFSGLQFPNYSSELNVNALELDDSALYLCASSLVGAGGETQYFGPGTRLLVL.

V usage is TRBV7-8 and J usage is TRBJ2-7; 7 bases match TRBD2. The V and J ends lost 1 base and 3 bases, in that order; junction bases with no gene match: 0. The CDR3 has 13 residues. The germline V gene has CDR1 SGHVS and CDR2 FQNEAQ. The CDR3: CASSLGGGYEQYF. DNA for the CDR3: TGTGCCAGCAGCTTAGGGGGGGGCTACGAGCAGTACTTC. The complete variable domain, with remaining parts taken from reference TRBV7-8 and TRBJ2-7, reads GAGVSQSPRYKVAKRGQDVALRCDPISGHVSLFWYQQALGQGPEFLTYFQNEAQLDKSGLPSDRFFAERPEGSVSTLKIQRTQQEDSAVYLCASSLGGGYEQYFGPGTRLTVT.

This clone was counted between two and nine times. This chain uses TRBV28 with TRBJ1-2; no reliable D call. This CDR3 is 12 amino acids long. V was cut by 5 bases and J by 0 bases, with 4 bases left in between. Germline values: CDR1 MDHEN, CDR2 SYDVKM. The CDR3 DNA sequence: TGTGCCAGCAGTCTGTCTAACTATGGCTACACCTTC. It codes for CASSLSNYGYTF.

This clone was recorded only once. The CDR3 DNA is TGTGCCAGCAGCCAAGATCAAAGACAGGCGTCCAAGCCCCAGCATTTT. Amino acids: CASSQDQRQASKPQHF. This chain uses TRBV4-2 with TRBJ1-5; D possibly corresponds to TRBD1 (6 bases). The CDR3 is made up of 16 amino acids. The germline V and J ends were trimmed by 0 bases and 8 bases, with 17 bases remaining between them. Germline CDR1 and CDR2: LGHNA and YNFKEQ.

This chain joins TRBV13 and TRBJ2-5; D is unresolved. Trimming removed 2 bases from V and 0 bases from J, with 4 bases in between. The CDR3 totals 13 residues. Germline CDR1 PRHDT, CDR2 FYEKMQ (reference sequence). CDR3 sequence: CASSLRNQETQYF. The CDR3 region has the DNA TGTGCCAGCAGCTTAAGAAACCAAGAGACCCAGTACTTC.

The chain uses TRBV7-2 and TRBJ2-5, with a tentative D call TRBD2 (5 bases). Germline lookup yields CDR1 SGHTA and CDR2 FQGNSA. V lost 4 bases to trimming and J lost 7 bases, with 16 bases between them. The CDR3 runs to 14 residues. The CDR3 loop is CASSSWTGDGTQYF. CDR3 nucleotides: TGTGCCAGCAGCTCTTGGACTGGAGATGGGACCCAGTACTTC.

The rearrangement uses TRBV25-1 and TRBJ2-7; D gene unclear. The germline CDR1 and CDR2 sequences are MGHDK and SYGVNS. V dropped 0 bases and J dropped 5 bases, with 14 bases sitting between them. The CDR3 extends over 15 amino acids. CDR3 nucleotides: TGTGCCAGCAGTGAATATCTGGGTCGGGTCCACGAGCAGTACTTC. Translating gives CASSEYLGRVHEQYF.

CDR3 DNA: TGTGCCAGCCGACAGGGGTACAATGAGCAGTTCTTC. Amino acid sequence: CASRQGYNEQFF. The chain has TRBV5-4 and TRBJ2-1; TRBD1 matches 8 bases. V was clipped by 7 bases and J by 4 bases; unmatched bases: 1. The length of the CDR3 is 12 residues. Germline V gene lookup returns CDR1 SGHNT and CDR2 YYREEE (reference sequence).

The rearrangement links TRBV6-6 to TRBJ2-7, with D possibly being TRBD2 (7 bases). V was cut by 6 bases and J by 4 bases, with 10 bases left in between. Germline V gene lookup returns CDR1 MNHNY and CDR2 SVGAGI (reference sequence). The CDR3 runs to 12 residues. The CDR3 reads CASRGGRYEQYF. The CDR3, as DNA: TGTGCCAGCAGGGGGGGGCGATACGAGCAGTACTTC.

The V and J genes are TRBV5-8 and TRBJ2-1; 9 nucleotides align to TRBD1. V lost 5 bases and J lost 6; bases outside the gene matches: 12. The CDR3 totals 16 residues. Germline V gene lookup returns CDR1 SGHTS and CDR2 YDEGEE. As DNA, the CDR3 is TGTGCCAGCAGACGGGGGACAGGGCCACTCCCCAATGAGCAGTTCTTC. Its protein product is CASRRGTGPLPNEQFF.

CDR3 protein: CASSLMAGTVDTQYF. The CDR3 DNA sequence: TGCGCCAGCAGCTTAATGGCGGGGACAGTGGATACGCAGTATTTT. V gene TRBV5-1 combines with J gene TRBJ2-3; D is possibly TRBD1 (7 bases). V lost 2 bases and J lost 6, with 16 bases in between. The CDR3 runs 15 residues. Germline CDR1 reads SGHRS; CDR2 reads YFSETQ.

The rearrangement links TRBV14 to TRBJ1-1; 7 bases line up with TRBD1. The CDR3 is 14 residues long. Trimming at V came to 0 bases and at J to 9 bases, leaving 7 bases not matched to a gene. In germline, CDR1 is SGHDN, CDR2 FVKESK. The CDR3 DNA sequence: TGTGCCAGCAGCCAAGATCTAGGGGGCGGGAAAGCTTTCTTT. Amino acid sequence: CASSQDLGGGKAFF.

The V gene is TRBV28, the J gene TRBJ1-2; 8 bases are a match to TRBD1. Germline CDR1 is MDHEN and CDR2 is SYDVKM. V trimming: 1 base; J trimming: 3 bases; junction bases outside the gene matches: 7. This CDR3 contains 16 residues. CDR3 sequence: CASSLSRGQGDYGYTF. CDR3 in DNA: TGTGCCAGCAGTTTATCCCGCGGACAGGGAGACTATGGCTACACCTTC.

The chain employs TRBV4-3 and TRBJ1-5; the D gene is possibly TRBD1 (5 bases). The CDR3 sequence is 15 residues long. The germline CDR1 and CDR2 sequences are LGHNA and YSLEER. V was clipped by 0 bases and J by 4 bases, with 10 bases between them. The CDR3 coding sequence is TGCGCCAGCAGCCAAGAGGTATGGGGGAATCAGCCCCAGCATTTT. Translation gives CASSQEVWGNQPQHF.

The chain combines TRBV4-1 with TRBJ1-4; D is perhaps TRBD1 (5 bases). Trimming took off 4 bases at V and 3 bases at J, with 27 bases between the two ends. CDR3 length equals 20 residues. CDR1 and CDR2 (germline): MGHRA, YSYEKL. CDR3 loop: CASSRPLGGGRGGANEKLFF. The CDR3 DNA sequence: TGCGCCAGCAGCCGGCCCCTGGGGGGGGGACGGGGGGGAGCTAATGAAAAACTGTTTTTT.

The rearrangement links TRBV4-3 to TRBJ2-3; 13 positions agree with TRBD2. This CDR3 has 16 residues. Trimming took 1 base from V and 4 from J; bases not matched to a gene: 2. Germline V gives CDR1 LGHNA, CDR2 YSLEER. The CDR3 DNA reads as TGCGCCAGCAGCCAAGGACTAGCGGGAGGCTCAGATACGCAGTATTTT. It is translated as CASSQGLAGGSDTQYF.

This chain joins TRBV28 and TRBJ1-2; TRBD1 might be the D (5 bases). V was clipped by 4 bases and J by 4 bases, with 10 bases between them. Germline V gene sequence: CDR1 MDHEN, CDR2 SYDVKM. The CDR3 totals 13 residues. CDR3 sequence (DNA): TGTGCCAGCAGTTCGGGGGATAGCTATGGCTACACCTTC. Its translation is CASSSGDSYGYTF.

J is TRBJ1-1 and V is TRBV27, with TRBD1 matching 7 bases. V was clipped by 5 bases and J by 1 base; unmatched bases: 10. Germline lookup yields CDR1 MNHEY and CDR2 SMNVEV (reference sequence). The CDR3 covers 16 residues. CDR3 sequence: CASSPNYRGGNTEAFF. Written as DNA, the CDR3 is TGTGCCAGCAGTCCAAATTACAGGGGTGGGAACACTGAAGCTTTCTTT.

This chain connects TRBV4-1 to TRBJ2-3; the D call may be TRBD1 or TRBD2 (6 bases each). CDR1 MGHRA and CDR2 YSYEKL come from the germline V gene. The CDR3 contains 17 residues. The ends were cut back, 0 bases at V and 3 bases at J, with 16 bases in the middle. The CDR3 here is CASSQEGRGGGTDTQYF. The CDR3 DNA reads TGCGCCAGCAGCCAAGAGGGGAGAGGGGGAGGTACAGATACGCAGTATTTT.

V is TRBV4-3 and J is TRBJ2-2; the match to TRBD2 covers 12 bases. The V segment lost 0 bases and the J segment 1 base; nucleotides outside the gene matches: 6. CDR1 LGHNA and CDR2 YSLEER come from the germline V gene. This CDR3 has 19 amino acids. CDR3 region: CASSQERLAGAGNTGELFF. The CDR3 region has the DNA TGCGCCAGCAGCCAAGAGAGACTAGCGGGAGCCGGGAACACCGGGGAGCTGTTTTTT.

This chain uses TRBV29-1 with TRBJ2-1, with 7 bases lining up with TRBD2. The CDR3 covers 16 residues. The V gene end was trimmed by 0 bases and the J gene end by 4 bases; junction bases not matched to a gene: 9. In germline, CDR1 is SQVTM, CDR2 ANQGSEA. The DNA of the CDR3 is TGCAGCGTTGAAGATGGGTGGCGGGAGCCTTACAATGAGCAGTTCTTC. It specifies CSVEDGWREPYNEQFF.

V is TRBV9 and J is TRBJ1-2; no firm D call. From germline, CDR1 is SGDLS and CDR2 YYNGEE. The CDR3 covers 13 residues. Deletions cut 0 bases from V and 1 base from J, with 4 bases between. The CDR3 nucleotides are TGTGCCAGCAGCGTAGGAGGTAACTATGGCTACACCTTC. It yields the protein CASSVGGNYGYTF. Drawing the rest from reference TRBV9 and TRBJ1-2, the complete variable domain is DSGVTQTPKHLITATGQRVTLRCSPRSGDLSVYWYQQSLDQGLQFLIQYYNGEERAKGNILERFSAQQFPDLHSELNLSSLELGDSALYFCASSVGGNYGYTFGSGTRLTVV.

V gene TRBV14 combines with J gene TRBJ2-7, with D perhaps TRBD1 (5 bases). V dropped 3 bases and J dropped 4 bases, with 28 bases sitting between them. Germline lookup yields CDR1 SGHDN and CDR2 FVKESK. The length of the CDR3 is 19 residues. CDR3 nucleotide sequence: TGTGCCAGCAGCCAGGATCATCAACACCCCCGGACACAGATTTACGAGCAGTACTTC. Its translation: CASSQDHQHPRTQIYEQYF.

The chain has TRBV28 and TRBJ2-7; 9 bases are a match to TRBD1. The CDR3 runs to 11 residues. From germline, CDR1 is MDHEN and CDR2 SYDVKM. The trim removed 8 bases at V and 9 bases at J, leaving 5 bases unmatched. The CDR3 protein is CASGDRAAQYF. In DNA, the CDR3 is TGTGCCAGCGGGGACAGGGCCGCGCAGTACTTC.